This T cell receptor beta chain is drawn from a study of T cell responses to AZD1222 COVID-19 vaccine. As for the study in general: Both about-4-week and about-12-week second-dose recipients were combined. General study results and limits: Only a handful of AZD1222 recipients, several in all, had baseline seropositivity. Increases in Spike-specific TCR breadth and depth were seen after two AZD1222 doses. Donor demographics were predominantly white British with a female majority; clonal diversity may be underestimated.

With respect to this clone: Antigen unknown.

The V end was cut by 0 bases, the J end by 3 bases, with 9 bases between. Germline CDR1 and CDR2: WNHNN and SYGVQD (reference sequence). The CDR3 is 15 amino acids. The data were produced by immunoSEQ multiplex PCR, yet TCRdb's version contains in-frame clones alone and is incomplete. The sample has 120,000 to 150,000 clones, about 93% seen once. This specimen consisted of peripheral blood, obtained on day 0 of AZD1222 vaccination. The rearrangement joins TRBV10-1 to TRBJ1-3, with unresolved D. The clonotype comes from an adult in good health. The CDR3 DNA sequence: TGCGCCAGCAGTGAGTCTTCCGGGCTTGGAAACACCATATATTTT. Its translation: CASSESSGLGNTIYF.